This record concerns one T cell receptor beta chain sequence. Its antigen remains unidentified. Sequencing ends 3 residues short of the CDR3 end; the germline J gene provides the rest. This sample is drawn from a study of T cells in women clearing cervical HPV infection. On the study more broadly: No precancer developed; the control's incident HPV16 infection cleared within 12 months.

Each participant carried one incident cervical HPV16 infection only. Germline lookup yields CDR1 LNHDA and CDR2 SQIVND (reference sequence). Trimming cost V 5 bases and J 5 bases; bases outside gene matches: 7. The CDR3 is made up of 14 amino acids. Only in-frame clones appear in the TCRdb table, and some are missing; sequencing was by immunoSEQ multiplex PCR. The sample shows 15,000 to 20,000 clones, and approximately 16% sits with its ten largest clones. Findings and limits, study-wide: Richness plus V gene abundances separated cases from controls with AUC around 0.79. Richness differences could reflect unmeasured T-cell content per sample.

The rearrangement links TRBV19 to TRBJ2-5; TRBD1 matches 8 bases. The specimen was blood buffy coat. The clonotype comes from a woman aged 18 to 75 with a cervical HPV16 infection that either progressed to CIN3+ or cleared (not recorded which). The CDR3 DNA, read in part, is TGTGCCAGTAGTGTGACAGGGGATCAGGAGACC. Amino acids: CASSVTGDQET. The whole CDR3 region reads CASSVTGDQETQYF.